This TCR beta chain was obtained from a study of blood T cell repertoires in COVID-19. Study-wide background: Nucleic acid was either cDNA or gDNA, and it came from T cells, B-cell-depleted T cells, or PBMCs.

During active infection, Seattle patients enrolled and were then monitored through disease. Germline CDR1 reads MNHEY; CDR2 reads SVGAGI. The ends were cut back, 6 bases at V and 6 bases at J, with 9 bases in the middle. The CDR3 consists of 11 residues. Using immunoSEQ multiplex PCR, the repertoire was profiled, and TCRdb retains in-frame clones only, with some absent. In the table there are almost 200,000 clones, 70% to 90% of which are singletons. Points on this clone: Additional DNA sequences in this sample encode the identical CDR3.

The clonotype comes from a man between 60 and 75 years old with COVID-19, enrolled during active disease. V is TRBV6-5 and J is TRBJ2-7; possible D gene TRBD1, 5 bases. The sample was peripheral blood. In DNA, the CDR3 is TGTGCCAGCAGCCAAGGGGTCGAGCAGTACTTC. Amino acids: CASSQGVEQYF.